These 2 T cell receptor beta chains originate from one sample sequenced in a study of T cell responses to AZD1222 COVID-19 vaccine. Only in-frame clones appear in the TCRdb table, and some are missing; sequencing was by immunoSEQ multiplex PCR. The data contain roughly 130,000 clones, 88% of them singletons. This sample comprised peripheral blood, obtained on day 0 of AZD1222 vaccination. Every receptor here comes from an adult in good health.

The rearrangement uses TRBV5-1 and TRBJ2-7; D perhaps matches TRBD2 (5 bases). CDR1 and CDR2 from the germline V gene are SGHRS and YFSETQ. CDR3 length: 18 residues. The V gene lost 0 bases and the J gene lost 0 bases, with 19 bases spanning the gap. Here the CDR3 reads CASSLAAAGQASSYEQYF. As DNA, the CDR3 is TGCGCCAGCAGCTTGGCGGCCGCGGGTCAGGCGAGCTCCTACGAGCAGTACTTC.

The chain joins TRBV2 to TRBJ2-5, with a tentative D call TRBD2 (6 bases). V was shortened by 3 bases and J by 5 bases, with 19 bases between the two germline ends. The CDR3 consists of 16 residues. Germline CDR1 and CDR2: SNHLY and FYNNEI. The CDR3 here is CASSEEGRGFRETQYF. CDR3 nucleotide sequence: TGTGCCAGCAGTGAGGAGGGCCGAGGTTTTCGTGAGACCCAGTACTTC.